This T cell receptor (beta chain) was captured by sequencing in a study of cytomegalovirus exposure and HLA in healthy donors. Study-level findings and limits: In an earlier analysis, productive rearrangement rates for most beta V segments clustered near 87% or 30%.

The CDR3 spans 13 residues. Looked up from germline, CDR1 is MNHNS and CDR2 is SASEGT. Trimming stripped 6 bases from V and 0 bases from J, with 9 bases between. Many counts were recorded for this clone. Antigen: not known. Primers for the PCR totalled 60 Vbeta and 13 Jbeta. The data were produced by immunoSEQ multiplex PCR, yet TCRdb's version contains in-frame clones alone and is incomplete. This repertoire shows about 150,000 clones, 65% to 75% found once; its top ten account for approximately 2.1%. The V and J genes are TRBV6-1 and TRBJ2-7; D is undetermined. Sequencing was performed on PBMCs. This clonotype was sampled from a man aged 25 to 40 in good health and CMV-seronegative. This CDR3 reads CASSSDTSYEQYF. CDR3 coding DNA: TGTGCCAGCAGCTCCGACACCTCCTACGAGCAGTACTTC.